This is a list of T cell receptor beta chains from one sample in a study of blood T cell repertoires in COVID-19. Here immunoSEQ multiplex PCR was the method, and the copy in TCRdb shows in-frame clones only, minus some. The data contain 350,000 to 450,000 clones, around 90% of them seen just once; the ten biggest clones take up 2.5% to 3.5%. The material sequenced was peripheral blood. These receptors were collected from a human donor in a cohort sampled during active COVID-19. Each CDR3 is given with its conserved first and last residue. The D gene is left open where the match is weak. Only some rows state a clone size, as once, few, many or a class for expanded clones.

cdr3_aa: CASSVAGGYIGELFF
cdr3_nt: TGTGCCAGCAGCGTAGCAGGGGGCTATATCGGGGAGCTGTTTTTT
clone_size: NA
v_call: TRBV9
d_call: TRBD1
j_call: TRBJ2-2

cdr3_aa: CASSSGFWFHEQFF
cdr3_nt: TGTGCCAGCAGCTCAGGGTTCTGGTTTCATGAGCAGTTCTTC
clone_size: NA
v_call: TRBV11-2
d_call: NA
j_call: TRBJ2-1

cdr3_aa: CASSYSWGRGETQYF
cdr3_nt: TGTGCCAGCAGTTACTCTTGGGGCCGAGGAGAGACCCAGTACTTC
clone_size: NA
v_call: TRBV6-6
d_call: NA
j_call: TRBJ2-5

cdr3_aa: CASSPRQRTYEQYF
cdr3_nt: TGTGCCAGCAGTCCCAGGCAACGAACCTACGAGCAGTACTTC
clone_size: once
v_call: TRBV13
d_call: NA
j_call: TRBJ2-7

cdr3_aa: CAWSRGPNTEAFF
cdr3_nt: TGTGCCTGGAGTAGGGGGCCAAACACTGAAGCTTTCTTT
clone_size: NA
v_call: TRBV30
d_call: TRBD1
j_call: TRBJ1-1

cdr3_aa: CAWSVAIDQPQHF
cdr3_nt: TGTGCCTGGAGTGTAGCCATAGATCAGCCCCAGCATTTT
clone_size: NA
v_call: TRBV30
d_call: NA
j_call: TRBJ1-5

cdr3_aa: CSASTRTEPYGYTF
cdr3_nt: TGCAGTGCTAGTACCCGGACAGAACCTTATGGCTACACCTTC
clone_size: NA
v_call: TRBV20-1
d_call: NA
j_call: TRBJ1-2

cdr3_aa: CASSLWSNEAFF
cdr3_nt: TGTGCCAGCAGCTTGTGGAGTAATGAAGCTTTCTTT
clone_size: NA
v_call: TRBV5-6
d_call: NA
j_call: TRBJ1-1

cdr3_aa: CASSNGQDSGNTIYF
cdr3_nt: TGCGCCAGCAGCAACGGACAGGACTCTGGAAACACCATATATTTT
clone_size: NA
v_call: TRBV5-1
d_call: TRBD1
j_call: TRBJ1-3

cdr3_aa: CASSTGTF
cdr3_nt: TGTGCCAGCAGTACAGGGACCTTT
clone_size: once
v_call: TRBV2
d_call: NA
j_call: TRBJ1-1

cdr3_aa: CSVGERGIASNEQFF
cdr3_nt: TGCAGCGTTGGAGAGCGGGGGATTGCCTCCAATGAGCAGTTCTTC
clone_size: NA
v_call: TRBV29-1
d_call: TRBD2
j_call: TRBJ2-1

cdr3_aa: CATRGGVAKNIQYF
cdr3_nt: TGTGCCACCCGGGGGGGAGTAGCCAAAAACATTCAGTACTTC
clone_size: NA
v_call: TRBV19
d_call: TRBD2
j_call: TRBJ2-4

cdr3_aa: CASSFGGEFQPQHF
cdr3_nt: TGTGCCAGCAGCTTTGGGGGCGAGTTTCAGCCCCAGCATTTT
clone_size: NA
v_call: TRBV7-9
d_call: NA
j_call: TRBJ1-5

cdr3_aa: CASSERDRAGGYTF
cdr3_nt: TGTGCCAGCAGTGAACGGGACAGGGCAGGTGGCTACACCTTC
clone_size: few
v_call: TRBV2
d_call: TRBD1
j_call: TRBJ1-2

cdr3_aa: CASSPGVARPHSYNEQFF
cdr3_nt: TGTGCCAGCAGCCCCGGGGTAGCGCGACCTCATTCCTACAATGAGCAGTTCTTC
clone_size: NA
v_call: TRBV5-4
d_call: NA
j_call: TRBJ2-1

cdr3_aa: CASIHPVDGRAELNNEQFF
cdr3_nt: TGTGCCAGCATCCATCCAGTCGACGGGAGGGCCGAATTGAACAATGAGCAGTTCTTC
clone_size: NA
v_call: TRBV7-9
d_call: TRBD2
j_call: TRBJ2-1

cdr3_aa: CATPPPPQDF
cdr3_nt: TGCGCCACACCACCCCCCCCACAGGACTTC
clone_size: NA
v_call: TRBV23-1
d_call: NA
j_call: TRBJ2-7

cdr3_aa: CASSIDWGQSSAEAFF
cdr3_nt: TGTGCCAGTAGTATAGATTGGGGGCAGTCTTCGGCTGAAGCTTTCTTT
clone_size: few
v_call: TRBV19
d_call: NA
j_call: TRBJ1-1

cdr3_aa: CASSEGLAGNTGELFF
cdr3_nt: TGTGCCAGCAGTGAAGGCCTAGCGGGGAACACCGGGGAGCTGTTTTTT
clone_size: NA
v_call: TRBV2
d_call: TRBD2
j_call: TRBJ2-2

cdr3_aa: CATSPSGHTGELFF
cdr3_nt: TGTGCCACCAGTCCCAGCGGACACACCGGGGAGCTGTTTTTT
clone_size: NA
v_call: TRBV24-1
d_call: NA
j_call: TRBJ2-2

cdr3_aa: CASSPQALHNEQFF
cdr3_nt: TGTGCCAGCAGCCCCCAGGCCCTCCACAATGAGCAGTTCTTC
clone_size: once
v_call: TRBV6-2/TRBV6-3
d_call: NA
j_call: TRBJ2-1

cdr3_aa: CASSLTSGGTDTQYF
cdr3_nt: TGTGCCAGCAGCCTGACTAGCGGAGGCACAGATACGCAGTATTTT
clone_size: NA
v_call: TRBV7-3
d_call: TRBD2
j_call: TRBJ2-3

cdr3_aa: CASSLGLAGSGEQFF
cdr3_nt: TGTGCCAGCAGCCTGGGACTAGCGGGATCAGGTGAGCAGTTCTTC
clone_size: once
v_call: TRBV3-1/TRBV3-2
d_call: TRBD2
j_call: TRBJ2-1

cdr3_aa: CASSPGTGSEQYF
cdr3_nt: TGTGCCAGCAGCCCCGGGACAGGGTCCGAGCAGTACTTC
clone_size: NA
v_call: TRBV7-7
d_call: TRBD1
j_call: TRBJ2-7

cdr3_aa: CASSLVYGGLNTGELFF
cdr3_nt: TGTGCCAGCAGTTTAGTTTACGGGGGGCTGAACACCGGGGAGCTGTTTTTT
clone_size: NA
v_call: TRBV27
d_call: NA
j_call: TRBJ2-2

cdr3_aa: CASSLDGTSLWDEQFF
cdr3_nt: TGTGCCAGCAGCTTAGATGGGACTAGCTTGTGGGATGAGCAGTTCTTC
clone_size: NA
v_call: TRBV7-8
d_call: TRBD2
j_call: TRBJ2-1

cdr3_aa: CASSDAGVNNEQFF
cdr3_nt: TGTGCCAGCAGTGACGCGGGAGTCAACAATGAGCAGTTCTTC
clone_size: once
v_call: TRBV2
d_call: TRBD2
j_call: TRBJ2-1

cdr3_aa: CASSFRVGTEAFF
cdr3_nt: TGTGCCAGCAGCTTCAGGGTGGGCACTGAAGCTTTCTTT
clone_size: NA
v_call: TRBV5-4
d_call: NA
j_call: TRBJ1-1

cdr3_aa: CSASRITGGAYF
cdr3_nt: TGCAGTGCTAGTCGGATAACAGGGGGCGCATACTTC
clone_size: NA
v_call: TRBV20-1
d_call: TRBD1
j_call: TRBJ2-7

cdr3_aa: CASSSGLVSGANVLTF
cdr3_nt: TGTGCCAGCAGCTCGGGACTAGTTTCCGGGGCCAACGTCCTGACTTTC
clone_size: NA
v_call: TRBV5-4
d_call: TRBD2
j_call: TRBJ2-6

cdr3_aa: CASSQAVLETQYF
cdr3_nt: TGCGCCAGCAGCCAAGCAGTGTTGGAGACCCAGTACTTC
clone_size: NA
v_call: TRBV4-1
d_call: NA
j_call: TRBJ2-5

cdr3_aa: CASGRDRVIYGYTF
cdr3_nt: TGTGCCAGCGGGCGGGACAGGGTTATCTATGGCTACACCTTC
clone_size: NA
v_call: TRBV2
d_call: TRBD1
j_call: TRBJ1-2

cdr3_aa: CASSPLQGAVGEKLFF
cdr3_nt: TGTGCCAGCTCACCCCTACAGGGGGCGGTAGGAGAAAAACTGTTTTTT
clone_size: NA
v_call: TRBV18
d_call: TRBD1
j_call: TRBJ1-4

cdr3_aa: CASSWTVNTGELFF
cdr3_nt: TGCGCCAGCAGCTGGACAGTTAATACCGGGGAGCTGTTTTTT
clone_size: NA
v_call: TRBV5-1
d_call: NA
j_call: TRBJ2-2

cdr3_aa: CASSLTVGVAGTQTGEQFF
cdr3_nt: TGTGCCAGCAGCTTAACAGTTGGGGTAGCGGGGACACAAACGGGGGAGCAGTTCTTC
clone_size: NA
v_call: TRBV7-3
d_call: TRBD2
j_call: TRBJ2-1

cdr3_aa: CASSKQGRTDTQYF
cdr3_nt: TGTGCCAGCAGCAAACAGGGGAGGACAGATACGCAGTATTTT
clone_size: NA
v_call: TRBV3-1/TRBV3-2
d_call: NA
j_call: TRBJ2-3

cdr3_aa: CASSLGGREKLFF
cdr3_nt: TGTGCCAGCAGCTTAGGGGGCCGTGAAAAACTGTTTTTT
clone_size: NA
v_call: TRBV11-2
d_call: NA
j_call: TRBJ1-4

cdr3_aa: CASSPPAGGGTEAFF
cdr3_nt: TGTGCCAGCAGCCCTCCGGCCGGGGGAGGCACTGAAGCTTTCTTT
clone_size: NA
v_call: TRBV11-2
d_call: NA
j_call: TRBJ1-1

cdr3_aa: CASSLVGDYNEQFF
cdr3_nt: TGCGCCAGCAGCTTGGTGGGAGACTACAATGAGCAGTTCTTC
clone_size: NA
v_call: TRBV5-1
d_call: NA
j_call: TRBJ2-1

cdr3_aa: CASSYIPGQDSPLHF
cdr3_nt: TGTGCCAGCAGTTACATCCCAGGCCAAGACTCACCCCTCCACTTT
clone_size: once
v_call: TRBV6-6
d_call: NA
j_call: TRBJ1-6

cdr3_aa: CAWSVRGGLEYTIYF
cdr3_nt: TGTGCCTGGAGTGTCCGCGGAGGGTTGGAATACACCATATATTTT
clone_size: NA
v_call: TRBV30
d_call: NA
j_call: TRBJ1-3

cdr3_aa: CAWSLGTGHLFF
cdr3_nt: TGTGCCTGGAGCCTAGGGACAGGGCATCTGTTTTTT
clone_size: NA
v_call: TRBV30
d_call: TRBD1
j_call: TRBJ1-4

cdr3_aa: CASSQAGGGARETQYF
cdr3_nt: TGTGCCAGCAGCCAAGCCGGCGGGGGGGCTAGGGAGACCCAGTACTTC
clone_size: NA
v_call: TRBV4-2
d_call: TRBD2
j_call: TRBJ2-5

cdr3_aa: CAPKGAGEDTEAFF
cdr3_nt: TGTGCCCCAAAAGGGGCCGGGGAGGACACTGAAGCTTTCTTT
clone_size: NA
v_call: TRBV6-4
d_call: NA
j_call: TRBJ1-1

cdr3_aa: CASSQLLAPLAGGSTDTQYF
cdr3_nt: TGTGCCAGCAGCCAGCTTCTTGCTCCATTAGCGGGAGGAAGCACAGATACGCAGTATTTT
clone_size: NA
v_call: TRBV3-1/TRBV3-2
d_call: TRBD2
j_call: TRBJ2-3

cdr3_aa: CASSQWDSGNTIYF
cdr3_nt: TGTGCCAGCAGTCAATGGGACTCAGGAAACACCATATATTTT
clone_size: NA
v_call: TRBV6-5
d_call: NA
j_call: TRBJ1-3

cdr3_aa: CASSEQGIYEQYF
cdr3_nt: TGTGCCAGCAGTGAACAGGGAATTTACGAGCAGTACTTC
clone_size: NA
v_call: TRBV2
d_call: NA
j_call: TRBJ2-7

cdr3_aa: CASSSYGQSGNTIYF
cdr3_nt: TGCGCCAGCAGCTCCTACGGACAGTCCGGAAACACCATATATTTT
clone_size: NA
v_call: TRBV5-1
d_call: NA
j_call: TRBJ1-3

cdr3_aa: CASSQVPGGIQETQYF
cdr3_nt: TGTGCCAGCAGCCAAGTCCCCGGGGGTATCCAAGAGACCCAGTACTTC
clone_size: NA
v_call: TRBV3-1/TRBV3-2
d_call: NA
j_call: TRBJ2-5

cdr3_aa: CASRLQGKNTGELFF
cdr3_nt: TGCGCCAGCAGACTCCAGGGAAAGAACACCGGGGAGCTGTTTTTT
clone_size: once
v_call: TRBV10-2
d_call: NA
j_call: TRBJ2-2

cdr3_aa: CASSLAGGYEQFF
cdr3_nt: TGTGCCAGCAGTTTAGCAGGAGGGTATGAGCAGTTCTTC
clone_size: NA
v_call: TRBV12-3/TRBV12-4
d_call: NA
j_call: TRBJ2-1

cdr3_aa: CASRPGLMTEAFF
cdr3_nt: TGTGCCAGCAGACCCGGACTCATGACGGAAGCTTTCTTT
clone_size: NA
v_call: TRBV2
d_call: NA
j_call: TRBJ1-1

cdr3_aa: CASSLGGLAGHEQFF
cdr3_nt: TGTGCCAGCAGTTTGGGGGGACTAGCGGGACATGAGCAGTTCTTC
clone_size: NA
v_call: TRBV28
d_call: TRBD2
j_call: TRBJ2-1

cdr3_aa: CAISKKKDREGYTF
cdr3_nt: TGTGCCATCAGCAAAAAAAAGGACAGGGAAGGCTACACCTTC
clone_size: NA
v_call: TRBV10-3
d_call: TRBD1
j_call: TRBJ1-2

cdr3_aa: CASSSGQGLYEQYF
cdr3_nt: TGCGCCAGCAGCTCAGGACAGGGTCTCTACGAGCAGTACTTC
clone_size: NA
v_call: TRBV5-1
d_call: TRBD1
j_call: TRBJ2-7

cdr3_aa: CASSLNTGTHNEQFF
cdr3_nt: TGCGCCAGCAGCTTGAATACGGGAACCCACAATGAGCAGTTCTTC
clone_size: NA
v_call: TRBV5-1
d_call: NA
j_call: TRBJ2-1

cdr3_aa: CASSLDRGKTRSSGANVLTF
cdr3_nt: TGTGCCAGCAGCTTAGATCGAGGCAAAACAAGAAGCTCTGGGGCCAACGTCCTGACTTTC
clone_size: NA
v_call: TRBV11-2
d_call: NA
j_call: TRBJ2-6

cdr3_aa: CASRQAGGIAALYF
cdr3_nt: TGTGCCAGCCGCCAAGCCGGGGGTATAGCAGCTTTGTACTTC
clone_size: NA
v_call: TRBV27
d_call: NA
j_call: TRBJ2-5

cdr3_aa: CASSPFLSSYEQYF
cdr3_nt: TGTGCCAGCAGTCCTTTTCTTAGCTCCTACGAGCAGTACTTC
clone_size: NA
v_call: TRBV11-2
d_call: NA
j_call: TRBJ2-7

cdr3_aa: CASSLTGYAYEQYF
cdr3_nt: TGTGCCAGCAGCTTGACAGGGTACGCCTACGAGCAGTACTTC
clone_size: NA
v_call: TRBV5-6
d_call: NA
j_call: TRBJ2-7